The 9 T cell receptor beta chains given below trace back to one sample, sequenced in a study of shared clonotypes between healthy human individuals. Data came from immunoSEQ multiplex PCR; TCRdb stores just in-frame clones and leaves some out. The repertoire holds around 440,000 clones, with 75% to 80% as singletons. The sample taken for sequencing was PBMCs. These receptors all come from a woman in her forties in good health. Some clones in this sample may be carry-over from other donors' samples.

The DNA for the CDR3 is TGTGCCAGCAGTGATGGGGCTGAAGCTTTCTTT. Residues: CASSDGAEAFF. The V gene is TRBV6-1, the J gene TRBJ1-1; D is uncertain. There are 11 residues in the CDR3. V gave up 3 bases and J gave up 6 bases, with 5 bases separating them. CDR1 MNHNS and CDR2 SASEGT come from the germline V gene.

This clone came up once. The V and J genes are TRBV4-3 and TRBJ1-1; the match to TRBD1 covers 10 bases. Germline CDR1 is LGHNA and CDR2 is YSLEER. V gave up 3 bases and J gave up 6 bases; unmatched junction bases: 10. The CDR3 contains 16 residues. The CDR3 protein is CASSHGTGAPASEAFF. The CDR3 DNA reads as TGCGCCAGCAGCCACGGGACAGGGGCACCTGCGTCTGAAGCTTTCTTT.

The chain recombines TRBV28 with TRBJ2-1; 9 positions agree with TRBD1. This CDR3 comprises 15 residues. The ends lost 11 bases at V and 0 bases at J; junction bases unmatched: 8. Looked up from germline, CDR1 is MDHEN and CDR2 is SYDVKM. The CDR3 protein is CAAWETGGSYNEQFF. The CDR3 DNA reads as TGTGCCGCCTGGGAGACAGGGGGCTCCTACAATGAGCAGTTCTTC.

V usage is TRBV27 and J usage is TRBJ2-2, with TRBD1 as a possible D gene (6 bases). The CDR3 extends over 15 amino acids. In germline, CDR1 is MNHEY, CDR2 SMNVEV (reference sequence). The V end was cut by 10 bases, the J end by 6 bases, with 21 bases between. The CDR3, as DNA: TGTGCCACCTCCCGGGACAACGGCTTCGCCGGGGAGCTGTTTTTT. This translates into CATSRDNGFAGELFF.

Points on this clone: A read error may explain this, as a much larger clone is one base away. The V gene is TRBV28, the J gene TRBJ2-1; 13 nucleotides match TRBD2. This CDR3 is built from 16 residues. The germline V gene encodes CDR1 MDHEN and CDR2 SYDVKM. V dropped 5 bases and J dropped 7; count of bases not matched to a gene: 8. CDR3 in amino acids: CASSLWTSGSGNEQFF. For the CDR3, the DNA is TGTGCCAGCAGTCTCTGGACTAGCGGGAGTGGGAATGAGCAGTTCTTC. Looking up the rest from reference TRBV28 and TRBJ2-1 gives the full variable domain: DVKVTQSSRYLVKRTGEKVFLECVQDMDHENMFWYRQDPGLGLRLIYFSYDVKMKEKGDIPEGYSVSREKKERFSLILESASTNQTSMYLCASSLWTSGSGNEQFFGPGTRLTVL.

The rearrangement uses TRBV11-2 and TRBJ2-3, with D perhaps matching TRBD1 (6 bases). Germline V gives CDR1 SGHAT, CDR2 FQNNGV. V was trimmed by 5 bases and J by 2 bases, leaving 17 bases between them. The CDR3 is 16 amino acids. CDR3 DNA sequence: TGTGCCAGCAGCCCCCAGGGGTGGCGCGACACAGATACGCAGTATTTT. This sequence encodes CASSPQGWRDTDTQYF.

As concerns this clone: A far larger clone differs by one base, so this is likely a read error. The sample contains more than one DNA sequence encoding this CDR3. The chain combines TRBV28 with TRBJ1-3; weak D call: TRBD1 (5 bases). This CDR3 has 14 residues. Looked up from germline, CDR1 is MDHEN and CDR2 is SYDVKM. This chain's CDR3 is CASSGHFPGNTIYF. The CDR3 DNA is TGTGCCAGCAGTGGACACTTTCCTGGAAATACCATATATTTT.

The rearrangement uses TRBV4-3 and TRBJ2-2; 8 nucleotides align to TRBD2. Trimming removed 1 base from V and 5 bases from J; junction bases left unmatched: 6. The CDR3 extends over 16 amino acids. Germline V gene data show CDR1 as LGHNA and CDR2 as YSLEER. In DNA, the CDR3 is TGCGCCAGCAGCCAAGGTACCGGGACTAGAACCGGGGAGCTGTTTTTT. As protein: CASSQGTGTRTGELFF.

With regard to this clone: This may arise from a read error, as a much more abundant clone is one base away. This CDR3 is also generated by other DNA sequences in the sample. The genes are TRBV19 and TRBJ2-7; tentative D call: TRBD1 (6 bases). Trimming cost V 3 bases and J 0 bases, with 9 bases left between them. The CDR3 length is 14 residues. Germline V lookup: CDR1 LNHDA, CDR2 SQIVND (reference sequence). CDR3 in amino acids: CASSMQGSSYEQYF. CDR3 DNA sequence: TGTGCCAGTAGTATGCAGGGGAGCTCCTACGAGCAGTACTTC. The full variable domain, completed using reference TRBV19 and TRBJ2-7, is DGGITQSPKYLFRKEGQNVTLSCEQNLNHDAMYWYRQDPGQGLRLIYYSQIVNDFQKGDIAEGYSVSREKKESFPLTVTSAQKNPTAFYLCASSMQGSSYEQYFGPGTRLTVT.